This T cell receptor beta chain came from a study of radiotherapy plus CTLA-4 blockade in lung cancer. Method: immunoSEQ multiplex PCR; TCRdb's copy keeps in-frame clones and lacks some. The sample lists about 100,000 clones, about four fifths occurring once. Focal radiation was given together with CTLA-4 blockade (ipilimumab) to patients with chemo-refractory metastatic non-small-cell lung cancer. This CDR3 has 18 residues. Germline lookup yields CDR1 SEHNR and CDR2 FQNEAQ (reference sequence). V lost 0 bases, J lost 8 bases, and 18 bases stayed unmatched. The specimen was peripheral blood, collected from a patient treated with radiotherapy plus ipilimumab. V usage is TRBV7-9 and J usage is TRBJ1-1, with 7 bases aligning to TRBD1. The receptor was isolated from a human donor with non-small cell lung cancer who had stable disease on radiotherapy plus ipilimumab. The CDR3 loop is CASSLALPGGRTVHEAFF. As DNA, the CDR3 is TGTGCCAGCAGCTTAGCGCTTCCAGGGGGTAGAACAGTCCACGAAGCTTTCTTT. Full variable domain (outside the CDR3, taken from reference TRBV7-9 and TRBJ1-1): DTGVSQNPRHKITKRGQNVTFRCDPISEHNRLYWYRQTLGQGPEFLTYFQNEAQLEKSRLLSDRFSAERPKGSFSTLEIQRTEQGDSAMYLCASSLALPGGRTVHEAFFGQGTRLTVV.